A single T cell receptor (beta chain) is shown here with its context. This clone's antigen is unknown. The germline gene is not matched at one end of the junction; a read error may be the cause. The entry originates in a study of control samples from healthy donors and cancer patients (dated by TCRdb to the early 2020s). The receptor library was made with the immunoSEQ multiplex PCR assay. Held by TCRdb, this immuneACCESS table contains in-frame sequences only and omits some clones. Under half of the omission traces to an unresolved V gene where checked; the cause of the rest is unknown. This sample has 45,000 to 65,000 clones in its table, and about nine tenths of those were observed once. Just under 40% of the sample lies in the top ten. CDR1 SGHTA and CDR2 FQGTGA are derived from the germline V gene. The CDR3 goes from the cysteine to the phenylalanine over 14 residues. Left in the record is the CDR3 DNA by itself, 42 bases read in frame from the first base.

This receptor was identified in a man aged 50 or older with head and neck cancer. The chain is assembled from TRBV7-3 and TRBJ2-5; 7 bases in the junction line up with TRBD2. Sequencing used PBMCs. At the DNA level, the sequence is TGTGCCAGCAGCCCGGGGACTACGCAAGGGACCCAGTACTTC. This codes for CASSPGTTQGTQYF. The CDR3, completed at both ends by the reference TRBV7-3 and TRBJ2-5 genes, gives the full variable domain GAGVSQTPSNKVTEKGKYVELRCDPISGHTALYWYRQSLGQGPEFLIYFQGTGAADDSGLPNDRFFAVRPEGSVSTLKIQRTERGDSAVYLCASSPGTTQGTQYFGPGTRLLVL.